Reported below is one T cell receptor (beta chain). This clonotype was detected a few times. Its antigen is still unknown. No per-base quality is available; no much larger clone lies one base away. V ends up 6 bases short and J 1 base short, with an unmatched junction base count of 5. In the germline V gene (reference sequence), CDR1 corresponds to DFQATT and CDR2 to SNEGSKA. The CDR3 covers 16 residues, taking in both the cysteine and the phenylalanine. Solely the CDR3 DNA is kept, with 48 bases framed from the first base. The data were obtained in a study of blood T cells in healthy people across ages (dated by TCRdb to about 2015). Regarding the research as a whole: Template switching captured roughly one uniquely barcoded TCR beta cDNA molecule per two T cells in model experiments. Using deep sequencing normalized with unique cDNA molecular identifiers, the study measured how TCR beta repertoire diversity changes with age. Four age groups were formed from the donors: young (average about 16 years), middle-aged (just under 40), aged (roughly 59) and long-lived (approximately 80). To avoid experimental bias, donors of different ages were spread randomly across the sequencing lanes. Two additional independent replicas of 1 million unique cDNA reads from the same blood draw were analyzed for two donors (one aged 18 to 30 and one aged 80 or older). Study-wide findings and limitations: A strong correlation was found between observed TCR beta diversity and the percentage of naive T cells measured by flow cytometry. Compared with the aged group, the long-lived group had more naive CD4+ T cells, fewer expanded clones and increased TCR diversity, suggesting age selection. Estimates of total diversity based on one million sequenced T cells were considered lower bounds and underestimates. Donor CMV infection status was unknown, potentially confounding age-related changes in expanded clonotypes. Bulk unsorted PBMC profiling prevented conclusive comparison of naive and antigen-experienced compartments. Observed TCR beta diversity per million T cells fell roughly linearly with age, and a significant reduction was already apparent by age roughly 41.

The library was built by means of 5' RACE. A second PCR of about 6 to 11 cycles was run with a J-beta primer mix and a sample-barcoded 5' primer. A unique molecular identifier was introduced onto each TCR beta cDNA molecule by a template-switch 5' adaptor carrying 12 random nucleotides. Each sample yielded at least 3 million CDR3-containing paired-end reads. All of the RNA was converted into first-strand cDNA using the Mint cDNA synthesis kit, with a TRBC-specific oligonucleotide serving as the primer. Following uracil-DNA glycosylase treatment, a first 18-cycle PCR with universal primers M1SS and BC2_uni_R was performed on all cDNA. Under the source paper's analysis protocol: For normalization, 1 million high-quality reads, each with a distinct molecular identifier, were randomly selected from each sample. Reads with shared molecular identifiers were discarded instead of being binned into consensus sequences. CDR3 identification, clonotype clustering and error correction used MiTCR with a Q25 quality threshold and the strictest error-elimination algorithm. A nonparametric unseen species model with Euler transformation was used to estimate a lower bound on total TCR beta diversity. Starting from the raw public reads, TCRdb applied fastp trimming at Q25, assembled clones with MiXCR and retained in-frame beta chains. Rows matching on CDR3 protein sequence are summarized as one entry with the most common DNA and genes. These V and J calls rely on TCRdb rather than the paper's analysis. Counted in this sample were fewer than 2 million distinct CDR3 sequences; 30% to 40% of them appeared once. More than 20% of the sample is held by the ten biggest clonotypes.

The 40 or so donors, aged roughly 6 to 95 years, were systemically healthy Caucasian individuals from Russia. Each donor gave approximately 9.3 milliliters of peripheral blood, collected into EDTA-treated Vacutainer tubes. PBMCs were isolated by Ficoll-Paque density-gradient centrifugation, with at least 6.5 million obtained per sample. Total RNA was extracted from PBMCs with Trizol reagent, with at least 5 micrograms obtained per sample. For every donor, an aliquot of PBMCs went through flow cytometry to measure the percentages of naive CD45RAhigh/CD27high T cells. Sequencing was carried out using blood. The V and J genes are TRBV20-1 and TRBJ2-6, with 11 bases in between that match TRBD1. This sequence was found in a human donor in good health. The nucleotide sequence reads TGCAGTGCCGTTGGACAGGGGGCGTCTGGGGCCAACGTCCTGACTTTC. The resulting protein is CSAVGQGASGANVLTF.